This T cell receptor (beta chain) is from a study of control samples from healthy donors and cancer patients. Profiling relied on immunoSEQ multiplex PCR, and the TCRdb table lists in-frame clones only, not all of them. The repertoire has roughly 160,000 clones, about 95% of them found once; the top ten carry around 15%. Sequencing used PBMCs. This clonotype originated in a man aged 60 to 69 with colorectal cancer.

The CDR3 bases are TGTGCCAGCAGACTGGGAACAGTCGGCTTAAGAGGTTTTCATTACACCTTC. This codes for CASRLGTVGLRGFHYTF. The chain links TRBV27 to TRBJ1-2, with no clear D. The CDR3 consists of 17 residues. V was pared by 6 bases and J by 11 bases, with 31 bases between. The germline V gene encodes CDR1 MNHEY and CDR2 SMNVEV (reference sequence).